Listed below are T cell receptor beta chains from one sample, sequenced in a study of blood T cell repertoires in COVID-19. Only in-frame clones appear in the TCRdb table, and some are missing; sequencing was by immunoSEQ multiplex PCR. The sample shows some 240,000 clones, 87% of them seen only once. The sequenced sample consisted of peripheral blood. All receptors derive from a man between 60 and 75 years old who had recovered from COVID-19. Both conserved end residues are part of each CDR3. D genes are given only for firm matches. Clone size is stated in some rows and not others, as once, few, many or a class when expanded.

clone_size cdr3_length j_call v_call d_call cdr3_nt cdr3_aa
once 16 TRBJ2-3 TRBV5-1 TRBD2 TGCGCCAGCAGCTTACTAGCGGGGGGGCTCACAGATACGCAGTATTTT CASSLLAGGLTDTQYF
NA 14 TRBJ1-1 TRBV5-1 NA TGCGCCAGCAGCTTGGGGGGACAGAACACTGAAGCTTTCTTT CASSLGGQNTEAFF
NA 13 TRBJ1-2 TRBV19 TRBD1 TGTGCCAGTAGCTGGGACAGTTTCACTGGCTACACCTTC CASSWDSFTGYTF
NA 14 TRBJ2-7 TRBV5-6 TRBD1 TGTGCCAGCAGCTCAGGACAGGGCGCCTACGAGCAGTACTTC CASSSGQGAYEQYF
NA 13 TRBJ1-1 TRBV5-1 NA TGCGCCAGCAGCTTGGGGCCGAACACTGAAGCTTTCTTT CASSLGPNTEAFF
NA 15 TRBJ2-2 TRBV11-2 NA TGTGCCAGCCACCGAACCGGGCTAGCCGGCGGGGAGCTGTTTTTT CASHRTGLAGGELFF
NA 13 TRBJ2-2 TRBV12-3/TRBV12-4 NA TGTGCCAGCAGTTCACAGAACACCGGGGAGCTGTTTTTT CASSSQNTGELFF
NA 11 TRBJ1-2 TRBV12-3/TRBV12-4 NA TGTGCCAGCAGCCAGGAATATGGCTACACCTTC CASSQEYGYTF
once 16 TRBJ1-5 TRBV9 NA TGTGCCAGCAGCGTAGTTGCGCCTTATAGCAATCAGCCCCAGCATTTT CASSVVAPYSNQPQHF
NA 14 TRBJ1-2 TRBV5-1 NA TGCGCCAGCAGCTTGGCTAACAGGGAAAACGGCTACACCTTC CASSLANRENGYTF
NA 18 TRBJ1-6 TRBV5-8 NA TGTGCCAGCAGCTTTCGTTCTTCAGGGTCGTCCTATAATTCACCCCTCCACTTT CASSFRSSGSSYNSPLHF
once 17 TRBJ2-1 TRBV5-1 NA TGCGCCAGCAGCTTGGCCGCTTTAGGGGGTTCCTACAATGAGCAGTTCTTC CASSLAALGGSYNEQFF
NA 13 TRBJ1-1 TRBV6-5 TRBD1 TGTGCCAGCAGTAGGGGGCCGAGCACTGAAGCTTTCTTT CASSRGPSTEAFF
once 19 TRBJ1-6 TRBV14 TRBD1 TGTGCCAGCAGCCATGTCCACGGGGACAGGGCCCTCTATAATTCACCCCTCCACTTT CASSHVHGDRALYNSPLHF
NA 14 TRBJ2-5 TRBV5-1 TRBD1 TGCGCCAGCAGCGGAGCGACAGGGTACGGGACCCAGTACTTC CASSGATGYGTQYF
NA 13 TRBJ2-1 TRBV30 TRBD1 TGTGCCTATATTAGTCGTCGAGGGGGCGGAAGGATCTTC CAYISRRGGGRIF
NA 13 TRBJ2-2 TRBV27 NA TGTGCCACCGGGCCTACGGGGACCGGGGAGCTGTTTTTT CATGPTGTGELFF
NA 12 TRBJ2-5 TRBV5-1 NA TGCGCCAGCAGAGAGAACGGAGAGACCCAGTACTTC CASRENGETQYF
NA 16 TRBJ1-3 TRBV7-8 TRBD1 TGTGCCAGCAGCTTAGTCAGGGGGCTTTCTGGAAACACCATATATTTT CASSLVRGLSGNTIYF
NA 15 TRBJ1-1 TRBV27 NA TGTGCCAGCACAACGGTCGGGGCGTGGGGGAGGGCAGCTTTCTTT CASTTVGAWGRAAFF
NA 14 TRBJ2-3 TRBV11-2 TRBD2 TGTGCCAGCAGCTTGACTAGCGGGGGGGCCGCCCAGTATTTT CASSLTSGGAAQYF
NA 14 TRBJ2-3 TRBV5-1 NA TGCGCCAGCAGCTTCGGCAGGGGCCCAGATACGCAGTATTTT CASSFGRGPDTQYF
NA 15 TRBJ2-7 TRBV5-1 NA TGCGCCAGCAGCTTGGTGGGGGGGCCCGGGGACGAGCAGTACTTC CASSLVGGPGDEQYF
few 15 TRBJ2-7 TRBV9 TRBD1 TGTGCCAGCACCCCCGCTGGACAGGGGGCAAACGAGCAGTACTTC CASTPAGQGANEQYF
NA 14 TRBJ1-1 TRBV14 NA TGTGCCAGCAGCCAAGTATTCAGGGCGACTGAAGCTTTCTTT CASSQVFRATEAFF
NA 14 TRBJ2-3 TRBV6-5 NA TGTGCCAGCCTGCTTAATCGAGGCACAGATACGCAGTATTTT CASLLNRGTDTQYF
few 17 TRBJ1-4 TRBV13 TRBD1 TGTGCCAGCAGCACCCCGGGACAGGGGAACGTCGGTGAAAAACTGTTTTTT CASSTPGQGNVGEKLFF
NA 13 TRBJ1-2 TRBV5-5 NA TGTGCCAGCAGCGCCACAGGGCTCTATGGCTACACCTTC CASSATGLYGYTF
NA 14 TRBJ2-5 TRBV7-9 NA TGTGCCAGCAGCTTCGGGCAGGGGACAGAGACCCAGTACTTC CASSFGQGTETQYF
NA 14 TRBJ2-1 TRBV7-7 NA TGTGCCAGCAGCATCGAGGGGGGGGTGACTGAGCAGTTCTTC CASSIEGGVTEQFF
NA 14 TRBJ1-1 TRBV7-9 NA TGTGCCAGCAGCCCGAGGGCGGCGAACACTGAAGCTTTCTTT CASSPRAANTEAFF
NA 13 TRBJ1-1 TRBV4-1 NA TGCGCCAGCAGCCTTACTTCTAACACTGAAGCTTTCTTT CASSLTSNTEAFF
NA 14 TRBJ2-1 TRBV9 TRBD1 TGTGCCAGCAGCGCCGGGACAGGGGGCAATGAGCAGTTCTTC CASSAGTGGNEQFF
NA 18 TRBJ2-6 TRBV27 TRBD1 TGTGCCAGCAGTCGACGAGGACAGGGGGCTGGAGGGGCCAACGTCCTGACTTTC CASSRRGQGAGGANVLTF
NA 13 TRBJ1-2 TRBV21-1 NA TGTGCCAGCGGAGACAGGGAGAACTATGGCTACACCTTC CASGDRENYGYTF
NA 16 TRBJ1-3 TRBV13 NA TGTGCCAGCAGCTTAGGCAGGGCCTACTCTGGAAACACCATATATTTT CASSLGRAYSGNTIYF
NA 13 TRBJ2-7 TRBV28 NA TGTGCCAGCTGTGAGGACAGTGCCTACGAGCAGTACTTC CASCEDSAYEQYF